The 20 T cell receptor beta chains reported below all come from one sample, sequenced in a study of blood T cells in healthy people across ages (dated by TCRdb to between 2015 and 2017). The library came from 5' RACE. TCRdb shows the sequencer as Illumina HiSeq 2500. A second PCR of about 6 to 12 cycles was performed with a sample-barcoded 5' primer and a J-beta primer mix. Through fastp at Q25 and MiXCR, TCRdb rebuilt clones from the public reads, retaining in-frame beta chains. Each CDR3 protein gets just one entry, which takes the most common genes and DNA from the rows behind it. The sample table contains some 730,000 distinct CDR3 sequences; only one count was recorded for around a fifth of them. The ten largest clones represent 22% of the sample. The sample taken for sequencing was blood. These receptors were obtained from a man between 65 and 79 years old in good health.

This chain joins TRBV20-1 and TRBJ2-5, with no clear D. Trimming pared 5 bases from V and 5 bases from J, leaving 9 bases between. In germline, CDR1 is DFQATT, CDR2 SNEGSKA (reference sequence). The CDR3 loop spans 11 amino acids. CDR3 in amino acids: CSALWAETQYF. CDR3 nucleotides: TGCAGTGCTCTGTGGGCGGAGACCCAGTACTTC.

The rearrangement joins TRBV12-3 or TRBV12-4 to TRBJ1-6; D unclear. This CDR3 comprises 17 residues. Trimming took 6 bases from V and 4 from J, leaving 19 bases between them. The CDR3 spells CASSASMGVPYNSPLHF. Here the CDR3 DNA reads TGTGCCAGCAGCGCCTCAATGGGAGTCCCATATAATTCACCCCTCCACTTT.

The CDR3 DNA reads TGCGCCAGCAGCTTGGAAGTAGTCTCCTACGAGCAGTACTTC. Amino acid sequence: CASSLEVVSYEQYF. The chain uses TRBV5-1 and TRBJ2-5; D gene unclear. The J call is uncertain, as TRBJ2-7 better fits the DNA end. The CDR3 runs 14 residues. Germline values: CDR1 SGHRS, CDR2 YFSETQ.

This chain connects TRBV9 to TRBJ2-1; D is possibly TRBD1 (6 bases). Trimming removed 3 bases at V and 4 bases at J, with 17 bases between. Germline V gives CDR1 SGDLS, CDR2 YYNGEE. CDR3 length: 16 residues. CDR3 coding DNA: TGTGCCAGCAGCGCCCGAGGGGGAATCGGTTACAATGAGCAGTTCTTC. It specifies CASSARGGIGYNEQFF.

The table lists this clonotype with a few counts. The rearrangement links TRBV20-1 to TRBJ1-1; TRBD1 agrees at 7 bases. Germline loops: CDR1 DFQATT, CDR2 SNEGSKA (reference sequence). This CDR3 is built from 16 residues. J gave up 0 bases and V 0 bases, and 7 bases lay outside the gene matches. Here the CDR3 DNA reads TGCAGTGCTAGAGATTGGACAGGACTCATGAACACTGAAGCTTTCTTT. Protein: CSARDWTGLMNTEAFF.

Only a few counts were recorded for this clonotype. This chain connects TRBV28 to TRBJ1-6; 10 bases are shared with TRBD1. The trim removed 7 bases at V and 0 bases at J, leaving 6 bases unmatched. The CDR3 totals 17 residues. Germline CDR1 reads MDHEN; CDR2 reads SYDVKM. CDR3 in DNA: TGTGCCAGCACCGACAGGGGGCCCAGCTCCTATAATTCACCCCTCCACTTT. This gives the protein CASTDRGPSSYNSPLHF.

This clonotype was seen more than once but under ten times. The CDR3 here is CSVGQERGAEAFF. CDR3 in DNA: TGCAGCGTTGGACAGGAACGGGGCGCTGAAGCTTTCTTT. The chain is built from TRBV29-1 and TRBJ1-1; D might be TRBD1 (6 bases). Germline V gene lookup returns CDR1 SQVTM and CDR2 ANQGSEA. CDR3 size: 13 residues. The V end was cut by 4 bases, the J end by 6 bases, with 15 bases between. Drawing the rest from reference TRBV29-1 and TRBJ1-1, the complete variable domain is SAVISQKPSRDICQRGTSLTIQCQVDSQVTMMFWYRQQPGQSLTLIATANQGSEATYESGFVIDKFPISRPNLTFSTLTVSNMSPEDSSIYLCSVGQERGAEAFFGQGTRLTVV.

The rearrangement joins TRBV3-1 to TRBJ2-3; D not resolved. The germline gives CDR1 LGHDT, CDR2 YNNKEL (reference sequence). Trimming pared 4 bases from V and 7 bases from J, leaving 6 bases between. The CDR3 consists of 11 residues. The chain's CDR3 is CASSLKNTQYF. The CDR3, as DNA: TGTGCCAGCAGCCTTAAAAATACGCAGTATTTT.

This clonotype came up a few times. The chain recombines TRBV7-2 with TRBJ2-1, with 7 bases fitting TRBD2. The DNA end is a closer match to TRBJ2-7, so the J assignment may be wrong. Germline loops: CDR1 SGHTA, CDR2 FQGNSA. CDR3 length: 12 amino acids. CDR3 sequence reads: CASSSTAGEQYF. CDR3 bases: TGTGCCAGCAGCTCGACAGCGGGAGAGCAGTACTTC.

Details on this clonotype: Compared with germline, one end of the junction differs, possibly owing to a read error. The chain recombines TRBV3-1 with TRBJ2-3, with 9 positions matching TRBD2. Germline CDR1 is LGHDT and CDR2 is YNNKEL (reference sequence). This CDR3 region has 17 residues. CDR3 protein: CASSQASLAGVSDTQYF. DNA of the CDR3: TGTGCCAGTAGCCAAGCCTCATTAGCGGGAGTTTCAGATACGCAGTATTTT.

In its sample, this clonotype was seen a few times. V is TRBV5-3 and J is TRBJ2-1, with 7 bases fitting TRBD1. TRBV5-3 qualifies as an ORF whose function is uncertain. This CDR3 has 16 amino acids. V trimming: 6 bases; J trimming: 0 bases; junction bases outside the gene matches: 9. In DNA form, the CDR3 reads TGTGCCAGAATCTACCAGGGGGTACTCTCCTACAATGAGCAGTTCTTC. The encoded protein is CARIYQGVLSYNEQFF.

The genes are TRBV10-2 and TRBJ2-1; 11 nucleotides align to TRBD2. CDR1 is WSHSY and CDR2 is SAAADI in the germline V gene. This CDR3 has 15 residues. Unmatched junction bases numbered 8, after V lost 6 bases and J lost 7 bases. The CDR3 loop is CASRVAGGPNNEQFF. For the CDR3, the DNA is TGCGCCAGCAGGGTAGCGGGGGGGCCGAATAATGAGCAGTTCTTC.

This clonotype was observed a few times. This chain links TRBV7-2 with TRBJ1-2; TRBD1 is a possible D gene (5 bases). Germline lookup yields CDR1 SGHTA and CDR2 FQGNSA. The CDR3 extends over 14 amino acids. Trimming cost V 1 base and J 7 bases, with 13 bases left between them. This CDR3 reads CASSLEGSRAGYTF. The DNA for the CDR3 is TGTGCCAGCAGCTTAGAGGGGTCCCGGGCTGGCTACACCTTC.

V gene TRBV7-6 combines with J gene TRBJ2-3; no clear D gene. V gave up 5 bases and J gave up 2 bases, with 8 bases separating them. CDR3 size: 13 residues. CDR1 SGHVS and CDR2 FNYEAQ come from the germline V gene. CDR3 DNA: TGTGCCAGCAGCGACCGGCCCACAGATACGCAGTATTTT. As protein: CASSDRPTDTQYF.

The chain recombines TRBV13 with TRBJ1-2, with a possible D match to TRBD1 (5 bases). Trimming took off 4 bases at V and 4 bases at J, with 13 bases between the two ends. Germline loops: CDR1 PRHDT, CDR2 FYEKMQ (reference sequence). The CDR3 loop spans 14 amino acids. This CDR3 reads CASSSGLGSYGYTF. DNA of the CDR3: TGTGCCAGCAGCTCAGGGTTAGGGTCCTATGGCTACACCTTC.

This clonotype was observed a few times. J is TRBJ2-5 and V is TRBV18; TRBD1 aligns across 7 bases. Germline V lookup: CDR1 KGHSH, CDR2 LQKENI. With V trimmed by 9 bases and J by 4 bases, 8 bases remained unmatched. The CDR3 is made up of 13 amino acids. The chain's CDR3 is CASSPGQRETQYF. The CDR3, as DNA: TGTGCCAGTTCCCCGGGACAGAGAGAGACCCAGTACTTC.

V and J are TRBV12-3 or TRBV12-4 and TRBJ1-1; D is perhaps TRBD1 (5 bases). Trimming removed 5 bases from V and 4 bases from J, with 17 bases in between. The CDR3 has 15 amino acids. As DNA, the CDR3 is TGTGCCAGCAGTCTCCCAAGGGGAGTGACCACTGAAGCTTTCTTT. It yields the protein CASSLPRGVTTEAFF.

This clonotype was seen a few times. The J gene is TRBJ2-4, the V gene TRBV5-1; TRBD2 agrees at 13 bases. Germline assignment: CDR1 SGHRS and CDR2 YFSETQ. The V and J ends lost 4 bases and 0 bases, in that order; junction bases with no gene match: 4. The CDR3 is 17 residues long. CDR3 bases: TGCGCCAGCAGCACCGGGACTAGCGGGGTAGCCAAAAACATTCAGTACTTC. Protein: CASSTGTSGVAKNIQYF.

The sample holds a few counts of this clonotype. This chain uses TRBV12-3 or TRBV12-4 with TRBJ1-2; D is possibly TRBD1 (5 bases). The V end lost 6 bases, the J end lost 4 bases, and 12 bases lay between the germline ends. CDR3 size: 13 residues. CDR3 nucleotide sequence: TGTGCCAGCAGGCCCAGTGGGACCTATGGCTACACCTTC. This codes for CASRPSGTYGYTF.

V gene TRBV20-1 combines with J gene TRBJ2-5; 7 nucleotides line up with TRBD2. This CDR3 spans 13 amino acids. Germline values: CDR1 DFQATT, CDR2 SNEGSKA (reference sequence). After removal of 5 bases from V and 5 bases from J, the junction contained 8 bases not matched to a gene. CDR3 bases: TGCAGTGCTCGTAGACTAGCCAGCGAGACCCAGTACTTC. It translates to CSARRLASETQYF.